These 27 T cell receptor beta chains share one sample of origin, sequenced in a study of blood T cell repertoires in COVID-19. Using immunoSEQ multiplex PCR, the repertoire was profiled, and TCRdb retains in-frame clones only, with some absent. The sample holds approximately 19,000 clones, around nine tenths seen once. The sample consisted of peripheral blood. The source is a human donor in a cohort sampled during active COVID-19.

The V gene is TRBV6-5, the J gene TRBJ2-1; 10 positions match TRBD1. The V gene's germline CDR1 is MNHEY and CDR2 SVGAGI. CDR3 length: 15 residues. J lost 7 bases, V lost 2 bases, and 5 bases had no gene match. CDR3 nucleotide sequence: TGTGCCAGCAGTTACCCCGGGACAGGGGTAAATGAGCAGTTCTTC. As protein: CASSYPGTGVNEQFF.

This clone was seen just once. J is TRBJ2-1 and V is TRBV14; 8 bases align to TRBD2. The CDR3 extends over 18 amino acids. V dropped 7 bases and J dropped 2; count of bases not matched to a gene: 16. Germline values: CDR1 SGHDN, CDR2 FVKESK. CDR3 bases: TGTGCCAGCACGGAAGGGAGGTGGCGGGGGGTTACCTACAATGAGCAGTTCTTC. Translation gives CASTEGRWRGVTYNEQFF.

This clone was counted between two and nine times. This chain connects TRBV5-6 to TRBJ1-3; no clear D gene. Germline V gene sequence: CDR1 SGHDT, CDR2 YYEEEE. The CDR3 consists of 16 residues. V was cut by 0 bases and J by 0 bases, with 10 bases left in between. The CDR3 loop reads CASSLERLRSGNTIYF. In nucleotides, the CDR3 is TGTGCCAGCAGCTTGGAGAGACTTCGCTCTGGAAACACCATATATTTT.

V gene TRBV19 combines with J gene TRBJ2-7, with D hard to call. CDR1 is LNHDA and CDR2 is SQIVND in the germline V gene (reference sequence). The CDR3 is 14 residues long. Trimming cost V 0 bases and J 3 bases, with 9 bases left between them. CDR3 sequence (DNA): TGTGCCAGTAGTATAGACTACTACTACTACGAGCAGTACTTC. It encodes CASSIDYYYYEQYF.

The chain combines TRBV4-2 with TRBJ2-3, with 8 nucleotides matching TRBD1. The CDR3 runs 17 residues. The V segment lost 0 bases and the J segment 7 bases; nucleotides outside the gene matches: 12. Germline CDR1 LGHNA, CDR2 YNFKEQ. CDR3 DNA sequence: TGTGCCAGCAGCCAAGAACCTCCCCAGGGGGCTAAGAATACGCAGTATTTT. This codes for CASSQEPPQGAKNTQYF.

This chain joins TRBV7-9 and TRBJ2-7, with 8 bases fitting TRBD2. This CDR3 region has 15 residues. Unmatched junction bases numbered 8, after V lost 5 bases and J lost 2 bases. Per the germline V gene, CDR1 is SEHNR and CDR2 is FQNEAQ (reference sequence). The CDR3 here is CASSLRGDLPYEQYF. The CDR3 region has the DNA TGTGCCAGCAGCCTGCGGGGGGACCTTCCCTACGAGCAGTACTTC. The full variable domain, in which reference TRBV7-9 and TRBJ2-7 provide the parts outside the CDR3, is DTGVSQNPRHKITKRGQNVTFRCDPISEHNRLYWYRQTLGQGPEFLTYFQNEAQLEKSRLLSDRFSAERPKGSFSTLEIQRTEQGDSAMYLCASSLRGDLPYEQYFGPGTRLTVT.

The chain is built from TRBV7-9 and TRBJ2-3, with D possibly being TRBD1 (6 bases). From germline, CDR1 is SEHNR and CDR2 FQNEAQ (reference sequence). The CDR3 extends over 14 amino acids. V was clipped by 7 bases and J by 0 bases, with 11 bases between them. The CDR3 DNA follows: TGTGCCAGCACCGGGACAACTAGCACAGATACGCAGTATTTT. This codes for CASTGTTSTDTQYF.

The chain is built from TRBV27 and TRBJ2-7, with D possibly TRBD1 on 6 matching bases. The CDR3 has 13 amino acids. The V gene's germline CDR1 is MNHEY and CDR2 SMNVEV (reference sequence). The V end was cut by 1 base, the J end by 6 bases, with 10 bases between. The CDR3 loop is CASSLYRAGEQYF. CDR3 coding DNA: TGTGCCAGCAGTTTATACAGGGCGGGCGAGCAGTACTTC.

The chain employs TRBV7-3 and TRBJ1-5; no clear D gene. The CDR3 sequence is 19 residues long. The V gene lost 5 bases and the J gene lost 4 bases, with 27 bases spanning the gap. The germline gives CDR1 SGHTA, CDR2 FQGTGA. As DNA, the CDR3 is TGTGCCAGCAGCCCCCCGTGGTACAGTTGTTCCTACATTAATCAGCCCCAGCATTTT. This translates into CASSPPWYSCSYINQPQHF.

The chain uses TRBV6-5 and TRBJ1-2, with 9 bases fitting TRBD1. Germline loops: CDR1 MNHEY, CDR2 SVGAGI. The CDR3 is made up of 15 amino acids. Trimming cost V 8 bases and J 2 bases; bases outside gene matches: 9. The CDR3 here is CASADPTGGNYGYTF. The CDR3 nucleotides read TGTGCCAGCGCCGACCCAACAGGGGGCAACTATGGCTACACCTTC.

The CDR3 DNA reads as TGTGCCAGCAGCCCGGGGACTAGCGGGGGCAAACGGGATACGCAGTATTTT. Encoded protein: CASSPGTSGGKRDTQYF. This chain links TRBV4-2 with TRBJ2-3; 14 bases match TRBD2. V trimming: 4 bases; J trimming: 6 bases; junction bases outside the gene matches: 9. CDR3 length: 17 amino acids. Germline assignment: CDR1 LGHNA and CDR2 YNFKEQ.

V gene TRBV5-1 combines with J gene TRBJ2-1, with 7 positions matching TRBD2. Looked up from germline, CDR1 is SGHRS and CDR2 is YFSETQ. With V trimmed by 4 bases and J by 8 bases, 3 bases remained unmatched. This CDR3 is 12 amino acids long. CDR3 in DNA: TGCGCCAGCAGCGCAGGGAGGGATGAGCAGTTCTTC. It specifies CASSAGRDEQFF.

The chain has TRBV28 and TRBJ2-5; 13 bases fit TRBD2. The J segment lost 2 bases and the V segment lost 6 bases, leaving 6 bases of the junction unmatched. Germline CDR1 is MDHEN and CDR2 is SYDVKM. CDR3 length: 16 amino acids. The CDR3 DNA reads as TGTGCCAGCAGCGACGGACTAGCGGGGGAACAAGAGACCCAGTACTTC. As protein: CASSDGLAGEQETQYF.

The chain employs TRBV7-9 and TRBJ1-2, with 7 bases matching TRBD1. The CDR3 has 13 amino acids. V shed 5 bases, J shed 5 bases, and the junction held 5 bases outside the gene matches. Looked up from germline, CDR1 is SEHNR and CDR2 is FQNEAQ (reference sequence). DNA for the CDR3: TGTGCCAGCAGCCACAGGGGAGCTTATGGCTACACCTTC. Its translation: CASSHRGAYGYTF.

In nucleotides, the CDR3 is TGTGCCAGCAGAAACGCAGTGAACACTGAAGCTTTCTTT. It is translated as CASRNAVNTEAFF. The chain joins TRBV6-5 to TRBJ1-1; D gene ambiguous. This CDR3 region has 13 residues. Germline V lookup: CDR1 MNHEY, CDR2 SVGAGI. The V end was cut by 6 bases, the J end by 0 bases, with 8 bases between.

This clone was recorded only once. The rearrangement joins TRBV20-1 to TRBJ2-3; the match to TRBD2 covers 7 bases. CDR3 length equals 15 residues. The V and J ends lost 3 bases and 4 bases, in that order; junction bases with no gene match: 10. CDR1 and CDR2 (germline): DFQATT, SNEGSKA (reference sequence). The CDR3 loop is CSASESSGEPDTQYF. The CDR3 DNA is TGCAGTGCTAGTGAGTCAAGCGGGGAACCAGATACGCAGTATTTT.

CDR3 nucleotides: TGTGCCAGCAGTCCAGGTTCAGATACGCAGTATTTT. Amino acid sequence: CASSPGSDTQYF. The chain recombines TRBV11-2 with TRBJ2-3, with D hard to call. CDR1 and CDR2 from the germline V gene are SGHAT and FQNNGV. V was clipped by 6 bases and J by 4 bases, with 8 bases between them. The CDR3 sequence is 12 residues long.

The V and J genes are TRBV5-8 and TRBJ1-5; 7 bases are shared with TRBD1. J gave up 6 bases and V 2 bases, and 8 bases lay outside the gene matches. The germline V gene encodes CDR1 SGHTS and CDR2 YDEGEE. This CDR3 comprises 15 residues. The CDR3 DNA reads TGTGCCAGCAGCTTACGAACAGGGGCGGGTCAGCCCCAGCATTTT. As protein: CASSLRTGAGQPQHF.

This chain joins TRBV4-1 and TRBJ2-7, with 9 bases aligning to TRBD1. This CDR3 contains 17 residues. V trimming: 1 base; J trimming: 6 bases; junction bases outside the gene matches: 13. Germline V gene sequence: CDR1 MGHRA, CDR2 YSYEKL. The CDR3: CASSQGLPGQGGSEQYF. The CDR3 DNA follows: TGCGCCAGCAGCCAAGGCTTACCGGGACAGGGCGGTTCCGAGCAGTACTTC.

The rearrangement joins TRBV7-2 to TRBJ2-7; 7 nucleotides match TRBD1. Germline CDR1 is SGHTA and CDR2 is FQGNSA. The CDR3 is made up of 15 amino acids. Losses at the gene ends were 1 base for V and 6 bases for J; bases not matched to a gene: 9. CDR3 nucleotides: TGTGCCAGCAGCTTAGAGGGGGCTTTTGGTCGCGAGCAGTACTTC. Amino acid sequence: CASSLEGAFGREQYF. The full variable domain, with the rest looked up from reference TRBV7-2 and TRBJ2-7, is GAGVSQSPSNKVTEKGKDVELRCDPISGHTALYWYRQSLGQGLEFLIYFQGNSAPDKSGLPSDRFSAERTGGSVSTLTIQRTQQEDSAVYLCASSLEGAFGREQYFGPGTRLTVT.

This clone was picked up a small number of times. V usage is TRBV7-9 and J usage is TRBJ1-1, with 10 bases fitting TRBD1. Looked up from germline, CDR1 is SEHNR and CDR2 is FQNEAQ (reference sequence). The length of the CDR3 is 16 residues. Trimming took 4 bases from V and 0 from J; bases not matched to a gene: 5. The CDR3 DNA reads as TGTGCCAGCAGCTCGGACAGGGGGATTCTGAACACTGAAGCTTTCTTT. As protein: CASSSDRGILNTEAFF. The complete variable domain, with remaining parts taken from reference TRBV7-9 and TRBJ1-1, reads DTGVSQNPRHKITKRGQNVTFRCDPISEHNRLYWYRQTLGQGPEFLTYFQNEAQLEKSRLLSDRFSAERPKGSFSTLEIQRTEQGDSAMYLCASSSDRGILNTEAFFGQGTRLTVV.

This clone was picked up one time. The rearrangement uses TRBV6-1 and TRBJ2-1; 9 positions agree with TRBD2. Germline V gene sequence: CDR1 MNHNS, CDR2 SASEGT. This CDR3 is built from 16 residues. The J segment lost 5 bases and the V segment lost 2 bases, leaving 7 bases of the junction unmatched. The CDR3 DNA is TGTGCCAGCAGTGAATTTGCGGCGGGGGGGGACAATGAGCAGTTCTTC. Encoded protein: CASSEFAAGGDNEQFF.

The chain recombines TRBV19 with TRBJ1-2, with D tentatively TRBD1 (5 bases). The V end lost 3 bases, the J end lost 6 bases, and 14 bases lay between the germline ends. The CDR3 runs 14 residues. Germline V gives CDR1 LNHDA, CDR2 SQIVND (reference sequence). CDR3 in DNA: TGTGCCAGTAGTATTGATAGCAGGGTAGATGGCTACACCTTC. Translation: CASSIDSRVDGYTF.

This clone was recorded once. The genes are TRBV13 and TRBJ1-1; no firm D call. The CDR3 covers 15 residues. Trimming removed 7 bases at V and 1 base at J, with 16 bases between. From germline, CDR1 is PRHDT and CDR2 FYEKMQ (reference sequence). CDR3 sequence: CASKPVGGKNTEAFF. The CDR3, as DNA: TGTGCCAGCAAGCCTGTAGGAGGGAAGAACACTGAAGCTTTCTTT.

This rearrangement joins TRBV7-9 to TRBJ2-2; 7 bases are a match to TRBD1. This CDR3 spans 16 amino acids. Trimming cost V 5 bases and J 4 bases; bases outside gene matches: 10. Germline V gives CDR1 SEHNR, CDR2 FQNEAQ (reference sequence). CDR3 bases: TGTGCCAGCAGCCCCATAATACAGGGGTCCACCGGGGAGCTGTTTTTT. Amino acid sequence: CASSPIIQGSTGELFF.

This sequence joins TRBV10-1 and TRBJ2-2, with 10 bases lining up with TRBD2. CDR1 WNHNN and CDR2 SYGVQD come from the germline V gene (reference sequence). The CDR3 contains 16 residues. The J segment lost 3 bases and the V segment lost 7 bases, leaving 8 bases of the junction unmatched. The CDR3 nucleotides read TGCGCCAGCACTAGCGGGGGTAGGGTAGACACCGGGGAGCTGTTTTTT. Translation: CASTSGGRVDTGELFF.

The chain joins TRBV10-3 to TRBJ1-3; no clear D. CDR3 length: 14 residues. V was trimmed by 3 bases and J by 0 bases, leaving 6 bases between them. Germline lookup yields CDR1 ENHRY and CDR2 SYGVKD. Here the CDR3 reads CAISDSVSGNTIYF. CDR3 bases: TGTGCCATCAGTGATTCGGTCTCTGGAAACACCATATATTTT.